Listed here is a single T cell receptor (beta chain). This record comes from a study of blood T cell repertoires in COVID-19. TCRdb keeps only in-frame clones here, not all; method: immunoSEQ multiplex PCR. The sample lists approximately 480,000 clones; about nine tenths were seen once. The TCR was taken from a woman in her late teens or twenties who had recovered from COVID-19. Sequenced: PBMCs or T cells enriched from blood (not recorded which).

The CDR3 nucleotides are TGTGCCAGCAGCTTGATGACAGGGGGTGAAAAACTGTTTTTT. It translates to CASSLMTGGEKLFF. The chain joins TRBV7-9 to TRBJ1-4; 9 bases fit TRBD1. The CDR3 consists of 14 residues. Trimming at V came to 3 bases and at J to 7 bases, leaving 3 bases not matched to a gene. Germline values: CDR1 SEHNR, CDR2 FQNEAQ (reference sequence).